A single sample gave rise to the 10 T cell receptor beta chains below, sequenced in a study of blood T cell repertoires in COVID-19. This table comes from immunoSEQ multiplex PCR, and its TCRdb copy is limited to in-frame clones, with some not included. The table includes approximately 210,000 clones, roughly 88% detected once. Sequencing input: PBMCs or T cells enriched from blood (not recorded which). These receptor sequences come from a woman aged 45-59 years with acute COVID-19.

Of note for this clone: One end of the junction does not line up with germline, which may come from a read error. The chain carries TRBV27 and TRBJ2-1, with 10 bases fitting TRBD2. In germline, CDR1 is MNHEY, CDR2 SMNVEV (reference sequence). CDR3 length: 16 residues. CDR3 amino acids: CASTLLAGSSYNEQFF. CDR3 coding DNA: TGTGCCAGCACTTTACTAGCGGGAAGCTCCTACAATGAGCAGTTCTTC.

This clone has only a few counts. The chain employs TRBV5-4 and TRBJ2-7, with 10 bases identical to TRBD2. Trimming took 0 bases from V and 6 from J; bases not matched to a gene: 9. This CDR3 spans 16 amino acids. Germline assignment: CDR1 SGHNT and CDR2 YYREEE (reference sequence). The CDR3 nucleotides are TGTGCCAGCAGCTTGGAAGGGTCTAGCGGGAGTTTCGAGCAGTACTTC. It yields the protein CASSLEGSSGSFEQYF.

The gene calls are TRBV9 and TRBJ2-3; 8 bases line up with TRBD2. V was pared by 3 bases and J by 4 bases, with 7 bases of the junction left unmatched. The CDR3 is 15 amino acids. CDR1 is SGDLS and CDR2 is YYNGEE in the germline V gene. CDR3 nucleotide sequence: TGTGCCAGCAGCGAGACTAGCGAGTCCCCAGATACGCAGTATTTT. Residues: CASSETSESPDTQYF.

This chain uses TRBV6-5 with TRBJ2-1; a possible D gene is TRBD1 (6 bases). The CDR3 sequence is 15 residues long. V shed 6 bases and J shed 1 base, with 13 bases lying between them. Germline CDR1 reads MNHEY; CDR2 reads SVGAGI. CDR3 residues: CASRKGQGSYNEQFF. In nucleotides, the CDR3 is TGTGCCAGCAGGAAGGGGCAGGGGTCCTACAATGAGCAGTTCTTC.

The chain employs TRBV6-2 or TRBV6-3 and TRBJ1-5, with D perhaps TRBD1 (6 bases). V lost 4 bases to trimming and J lost 6 bases, with 22 bases between them. Germline CDR1 is MNHEY and CDR2 is SVGEGT. This CDR3 has 17 residues. The CDR3 coding sequence is TGTGCCAGCAGTTCGTGGGCTAGTCGGGGCAGGGGTCAGCCCCAGCATTTT. Its translation is CASSSWASRGRGQPQHF.

The rearrangement links TRBV6-5 to TRBJ1-5, with 10 nucleotides matching TRBD1. V lost 6 bases, J lost 3 bases, and 2 bases stayed unmatched. This CDR3 spans 14 amino acids. CDR1 and CDR2 (germline): MNHEY, SVGAGI. Here the CDR3 reads CASRGQGPNQPQHF. DNA for the CDR3: TGTGCCAGCAGGGGACAGGGGCCCAATCAGCCCCAGCATTTT.

CDR3 loop: CASTSNTDTQYF. Here the CDR3 DNA reads TGTGCCAGCACCTCTAACACAGATACGCAGTATTTT. The chain employs TRBV6-5 and TRBJ2-3; no reliable D call. Germline V gene data show CDR1 as MNHEY and CDR2 as SVGAGI. The CDR3 has 12 residues. V shed 7 bases and J shed 2 bases, with 7 bases lying between them.

The DNA for the CDR3 is TGTGCCAGCAGTCCCTCCGGGACAGGGGGCCTCGAGCAGTACTTC. Translated: CASSPSGTGGLEQYF. The J gene is TRBJ2-7, the V gene TRBV28; 12 bases match TRBD1. Looked up from germline, CDR1 is MDHEN and CDR2 is SYDVKM. This CDR3 spans 15 amino acids. The V segment lost 5 bases and the J segment 6 bases; nucleotides outside the gene matches: 8.

This sequence joins TRBV7-9 and TRBJ1-4, with no clear D. Germline V lookup: CDR1 SEHNR, CDR2 FQNEAQ (reference sequence). The CDR3 consists of 14 residues. The V end lost 2 bases, the J end lost 8 bases, and 12 bases lay between the germline ends. The CDR3: CASSLSQVGEKLFF. CDR3 coding DNA: TGTGCCAGCAGCTTATCTCAGGTGGGCGAAAAACTGTTTTTT.

The V and J genes are TRBV27 and TRBJ2-3; 8 bases map to TRBD2. Germline CDR1 MNHEY, CDR2 SMNVEV (reference sequence). CDR3 length: 16 amino acids. J lost 0 bases, V lost 4 bases, and 6 bases had no gene match. The CDR3 nucleotides are TGTGCCAGCAGTTCTTATAGCGGGATCAGCACAGATACGCAGTATTTT. Protein sequence: CASSSYSGISTDTQYF.